This T cell receptor beta chain came from a study of cytomegalovirus exposure and HLA in healthy donors. CDR3 size: 14 residues. The J segment lost 5 bases and the V segment lost 8 bases, leaving 5 bases of the junction unmatched. Germline V gene sequence: CDR1 MNHNY, CDR2 SVGAGI (reference sequence). Researchers ran the PCR with 60 Vbeta and 13 Jbeta primers. Data came from immunoSEQ multiplex PCR; TCRdb stores just in-frame clones and leaves some out. The sample features about 44,000 clones, with roughly 8% in its top ten. Sequencing was done on a sample of PBMCs. The chain uses TRBV6-6 and TRBJ2-1, with 11 nucleotides matching TRBD2. This sequence originates from a male donor in good health and CMV-seronegative. As DNA, the CDR3 is TGTGCCAGCTCCTATAGCGGGAGGGACAATGAGCAGTTCTTC. Translated, it gives CASSYSGRDNEQFF.